The source of this T cell receptor (beta chain) is a study of CXCR3-negative and CXCR3-positive naive CD8 T cells. UMI-labeled 5' RACE TRB cDNA libraries were prepared from the cells. TCRdb reprocessed the 5' RACE reads and stores each CDR3 protein as one record, lacking DNA. In all, the sample yields some 150,000 distinct CDR3 sequences. The CDR3 is 12 amino acids. The germline V gene encodes CDR1 LNHNV and CDR2 YYDKDF (reference sequence). Notes on this clonotype: Its antigen is undetermined.

Study-level points and caveats: Naive cells used TRBV-TRBJ genes in much the same way whether CXCR3-negative or CXCR3-positive; memory cells did not. TRB CDR3s of CXCR3-positive naive cells were more hydrophobic than those of CXCR3-negative naive cells.

The sequenced material came from naive CXCR3+ CD8+ T cells from blood. Stated subset: CD45RO-CCR7+CD27+CD95- naive CD8+ T cells expressing CXCR3 (TNR3+). The clonotype was recovered from a human donor in good health. Some clones in this sample may be carry-over from other donors' samples. The chain carries TRBV15 and TRBJ2-7; TCRdb's D call, TRBD1, is unchecked because there is no DNA. The CDR3 loop reads CATSGGSYEQYF.